Given below is one T cell receptor beta chain in context. Its target is not known. This CDR3 region has 12 residues. Per the germline V gene, CDR1 is SNHLY and CDR2 is FYNNEI. The ends were cut back, 6 bases at V and 4 bases at J, with 9 bases in the middle. This sample is part of a study of vaccination and CD4 T cells after COVID-19. Whole-study context: Post-diagnosis, post-COVID samples were collected after a median 101 days, ranging 35 to 161. Cultures that served as controls received a CEFX pool, an HIV-1 Nef pool, or no peptide.

The Oncomine TCR Beta short-read assay sequenced DNA from cultured CD4+ T cells. Each CDR3 protein is one row after TCRdb ran MiXCR on the PCR reads. The sample lists about 25,000 distinct CDR3 sequences; about half were seen once. Treatment meaning: approximately nine-day PBMC culture with coronavirus spike peptide pools or control peptides (ViraFEST assay). There were positive PCR dates ranging from March to December 2020, all predating US Alpha, Beta and Delta variants. After about ten days of culture, CD4+ T cells were negatively selected. The chain is built from TRBV2 and TRBJ2-5, with D unresolved. The sample consisted of CD4+ T cells from blood, cultured in vitro. The sequence derives from a human donor who had recovered from COVID-19. CDR3 region: CASRPGIETQYF. Written as DNA, the CDR3 is TGTGCCAGCAGGCCCGGTATAGAGACCCAGTACTTC.